Listed below are T cell receptor beta chains from one sample, sequenced in a study of cytomegalovirus exposure and HLA in healthy donors. The data were produced by immunoSEQ multiplex PCR, yet TCRdb's version contains in-frame clones alone and is incomplete. The sample lists roughly 70,000 clones, over 70% occurring once. Sample: PBMCs. The receptors originated from a human donor in good health. Both conserved end residues are part of each CDR3. The D gene is left open where the match is weak. Rows give clone size only sometimes, using once, few, many, or a class for an expanded clone.

v_call: TRBV6-5; clone_size: .; cdr3_length: 11; d_call: TRBD2; j_call: TRBJ2-7; cdr3_aa: CASQLSGVKYF; cdr3_nt: TGTGCCAGCCAGCTAAGCGGGGTGAAGTACTTC
v_call: TRBV5-1; clone_size: few; cdr3_length: 15; d_call: TRBD1; j_call: TRBJ1-2; cdr3_aa: CASSPLPGQGLGYTF; cdr3_nt: TGCGCCAGCAGCCCCCTCCCAGGACAGGGTCTTGGCTACACCTTC
v_call: TRBV7-9; clone_size: .; cdr3_length: 15; d_call: TRBD1; j_call: TRBJ1-2; cdr3_aa: CASSLPGQGNYGYTF; cdr3_nt: TGTGCCAGCAGCTTACCTGGACAGGGTAACTATGGCTACACCTTC
v_call: TRBV28; clone_size: .; cdr3_length: 13; d_call: .; j_call: TRBJ1-1; cdr3_aa: CASSFRQRTEAFF; cdr3_nt: TGTGCCAGCAGTTTTAGGCAGAGGACTGAAGCTTTCTTT
v_call: TRBV4-1; clone_size: .; cdr3_length: 16; d_call: TRBD2; j_call: TRBJ2-1; cdr3_aa: CASSPLKAGDPREQFF; cdr3_nt: TGCGCCAGCAGCCCCCTTAAAGCGGGAGATCCGCGGGAGCAGTTCTTC
v_call: TRBV27; clone_size: .; cdr3_length: 16; d_call: TRBD2; j_call: TRBJ2-7; cdr3_aa: CASSSRTSGSPYEQYF; cdr3_nt: TGTGCCAGCAGTTCCCGGACTAGCGGGTCCCCCTACGAGCAGTACTTC
v_call: TRBV27; clone_size: .; cdr3_length: 16; d_call: TRBD2; j_call: TRBJ2-3; cdr3_aa: CASSFSAGASTDTQYF; cdr3_nt: TGTGCCAGCAGTTTTTCGGCGGGAGCTAGCACAGATACGCAGTATTTT
v_call: TRBV6-1; clone_size: few; cdr3_length: 15; d_call: TRBD2; j_call: TRBJ2-3; cdr3_aa: CASNRERENRDTQYF; cdr3_nt: TGTGCCAGCAATAGGGAGCGGGAGAATAGAGATACGCAGTATTTT
v_call: TRBV9; clone_size: .; cdr3_length: 12; d_call: .; j_call: TRBJ1-6; cdr3_aa: CASSGSNSPLHF; cdr3_nt: TGTGCCAGCAGCGGCAGTAATTCACCCCTCCACTTT
v_call: TRBV5-8; clone_size: .; cdr3_length: 14; d_call: .; j_call: TRBJ1-4; cdr3_aa: CASSLKQINEKLFF; cdr3_nt: TGTGCCAGCAGCTTGAAACAGATAAATGAAAAACTGTTTTTT
v_call: TRBV5-6; clone_size: .; cdr3_length: 12; d_call: .; j_call: TRBJ2-3; cdr3_aa: CASSLVQDTQYF; cdr3_nt: TGTGCCAGCAGCTTGGTACAAGATACGCAGTATTTT
v_call: TRBV6-5; clone_size: .; cdr3_length: 13; d_call: .; j_call: TRBJ1-5; cdr3_aa: CASSSSGVQPQHF; cdr3_nt: TGTGCCAGCAGTTCCTCAGGGGTTCAGCCCCAGCATTTT
v_call: TRBV5-1; clone_size: .; cdr3_length: 13; d_call: .; j_call: TRBJ1-2; cdr3_aa: CASSLGKGYGYTF; cdr3_nt: TGCGCCAGCAGCTTGGGAAAGGGGTATGGCTACACCTTC
v_call: TRBV29-1; clone_size: .; cdr3_length: 14; d_call: .; j_call: TRBJ1-1; cdr3_aa: CSVPVSGWNTEAFF; cdr3_nt: TGCAGCGTTCCGGTCTCCGGGTGGAACACTGAAGCTTTCTTT
v_call: TRBV6-6; clone_size: once; cdr3_length: 13; d_call: .; j_call: TRBJ1-1; cdr3_aa: CANRDTTNTEAFF; cdr3_nt: TGTGCCAACCGGGACACTACGAACACTGAAGCTTTCTTT
v_call: TRBV5-1; clone_size: .; cdr3_length: 15; d_call: .; j_call: TRBJ2-7; cdr3_aa: CASSASGTTTYEQYF; cdr3_nt: TGCGCCAGCAGCGCCTCCGGGACAACTACCTACGAGCAGTACTTC
v_call: TRBV7-6; clone_size: .; cdr3_length: 15; d_call: TRBD2; j_call: TRBJ2-7; cdr3_aa: CASSPGGTTDYEQYF; cdr3_nt: TGTGCCAGCAGCCCCGGGGGGACCACGGACTACGAGCAGTACTTC
v_call: TRBV28; clone_size: few; cdr3_length: 13; d_call: .; j_call: TRBJ2-7; cdr3_aa: CASSLGGSYEQYF; cdr3_nt: TGTGCCAGCAGTTTAGGGGGGTCCTACGAGCAGTACTTC
v_call: TRBV7-6; clone_size: .; cdr3_length: 15; d_call: TRBD1; j_call: TRBJ2-3; cdr3_aa: CASSAKTGGTDTQYF; cdr3_nt: TGTGCCAGCAGCGCTAAGACAGGGGGCACAGATACGCAGTATTTT
v_call: TRBV10-3; clone_size: .; cdr3_length: 14; d_call: TRBD2; j_call: TRBJ2-7; cdr3_aa: CAAGGSNNAYEQYF; cdr3_nt: TGTGCCGCGGGGGGCAGTAACAATGCCTACGAGCAGTACTTC
v_call: TRBV21-1; clone_size: .; cdr3_length: 18; d_call: .; j_call: TRBJ1-4; cdr3_aa: CASSKARLSQGSREKLFF; cdr3_nt: TGTGCCAGCAGCAAAGCCCGTCTTTCACAGGGGAGTAGAGAAAAACTGTTTTTT
v_call: TRBV5-1; clone_size: .; cdr3_length: 12; d_call: .; j_call: TRBJ2-7; cdr3_aa: CASSLGAYEQYF; cdr3_nt: TGCGCCAGCAGCTTGGGAGCCTACGAGCAGTACTTC
v_call: TRBV5-6; clone_size: .; cdr3_length: 14; d_call: .; j_call: TRBJ1-5; cdr3_aa: CASSPRSGNQPQHF; cdr3_nt: TGTGCCAGCAGCCCCAGGTCAGGGAATCAGCCCCAGCATTTT
v_call: TRBV2; clone_size: .; cdr3_length: 11; d_call: .; j_call: TRBJ2-7; cdr3_aa: CASSPLYEQYF; cdr3_nt: TGTGCCAGCAGTCCCCTCTACGAGCAGTACTTC
v_call: TRBV5-1; clone_size: .; cdr3_length: 14; d_call: .; j_call: TRBJ1-1; cdr3_aa: CASTLGDRNTEAFF; cdr3_nt: TGCGCCAGCACCCTCGGAGACAGGAACACTGAAGCTTTCTTT
v_call: TRBV5-1; clone_size: .; cdr3_length: 14; d_call: TRBD1; j_call: TRBJ1-2; cdr3_aa: CASSFNRGPDGYPF; cdr3_nt: TGCGCCAGCAGCTTTAACAGGGGTCCGGATGGCTACCCCTTC
v_call: TRBV11-2; clone_size: .; cdr3_length: 14; d_call: .; j_call: TRBJ2-1; cdr3_aa: CASSLGRERAAQFF; cdr3_nt: TGTGCCAGCAGCTTAGGCAGGGAAAGAGCTGCGCAGTTCTTC
v_call: TRBV6-1; clone_size: .; cdr3_length: 15; d_call: .; j_call: TRBJ2-7; cdr3_aa: CASSEFGGQSYEQYF; cdr3_nt: TGTGCCAGCAGTGAATTTGGCGGACAGTCCTACGAGCAGTACTTC
v_call: TRBV2; clone_size: .; cdr3_length: 15; d_call: .; j_call: TRBJ2-1; cdr3_aa: CASSAVARTYNEQFF; cdr3_nt: TGTGCCAGCAGTGCAGTAGCTAGGACCTACAATGAGCAGTTCTTC
v_call: TRBV6-4; clone_size: .; cdr3_length: 14; d_call: .; j_call: TRBJ1-5; cdr3_aa: CASSDEGGSQPQHF; cdr3_nt: TGTGCCAGCAGTGACGAGGGGGGGTCTCAGCCCCAGCATTTT
v_call: TRBV9; clone_size: .; cdr3_length: 15; d_call: TRBD1; j_call: TRBJ2-7; cdr3_aa: CASSVGAGGDYEQYF; cdr3_nt: TGTGCCAGCAGCGTAGGGGCAGGGGGCGACTACGAGCAGTACTTC
v_call: TRBV6-5; clone_size: .; cdr3_length: 11; d_call: .; j_call: TRBJ2-7; cdr3_aa: CATRNDYEQYF; cdr3_nt: TGTGCCACGCGAAACGACTACGAGCAGTACTTC
v_call: TRBV29-1; clone_size: .; cdr3_length: 13; d_call: TRBD1; j_call: TRBJ2-1; cdr3_aa: CSGGTARFNEQFF; cdr3_nt: TGCAGCGGTGGGACAGCTAGGTTCAATGAGCAGTTCTTC
v_call: TRBV19; clone_size: few; cdr3_length: 15; d_call: TRBD2; j_call: TRBJ2-1; cdr3_aa: CASSPPQREANEQFF; cdr3_nt: TGTGCCAGTAGTCCCCCTCAGCGGGAGGCTAATGAGCAGTTCTTC
v_call: TRBV5-1; clone_size: .; cdr3_length: 14; d_call: TRBD1; j_call: TRBJ2-1; cdr3_aa: CASSVGDRGNEQFF; cdr3_nt: TGCGCCAGCAGCGTTGGGGACAGGGGTAATGAGCAGTTCTTC
v_call: TRBV5-1; clone_size: .; cdr3_length: 14; d_call: .; j_call: TRBJ2-7; cdr3_aa: CASSRGSSPYEQYF; cdr3_nt: TGCGCCAGCAGTAGAGGGTCTAGCCCATACGAGCAGTACTTC
v_call: TRBV7-2; clone_size: .; cdr3_length: 14; d_call: .; j_call: TRBJ1-5; cdr3_aa: CASSVGQSNQPQHF; cdr3_nt: TGTGCCAGCAGCGTTGGACAGAGCAATCAGCCCCAGCATTTT
v_call: TRBV5-4; clone_size: .; cdr3_length: 17; d_call: TRBD2; j_call: TRBJ2-2; cdr3_aa: CASSLGTSGRDTGELFF; cdr3_nt: TGTGCCAGCAGCTTGGGGACTAGCGGGAGGGACACCGGGGAGCTGTTTTTT
v_call: TRBV7-2; clone_size: .; cdr3_length: 15; d_call: .; j_call: TRBJ2-1; cdr3_aa: CASSPRDSSYNEQFF; cdr3_nt: TGTGCCAGCAGCCCCCGGGACTCCTCCTACAATGAGCAGTTCTTC
v_call: TRBV25-1; clone_size: .; cdr3_length: 14; d_call: .; j_call: TRBJ1-2; cdr3_aa: CASSESRGAIGYTF; cdr3_nt: TGTGCCAGCAGTGAATCTCGGGGGGCGATTGGCTACACCTTC